This T cell receptor (beta chain) was recovered during a study of T cell responses to AZD1222 COVID-19 vaccine (dated by TCRdb to the early 2020s). Context from the whole study: A total of just over 230 trial participants underwent TCR sequencing, of whom 200 to 220 had received two doses of AZD1222 and roughly 26 had received two doses of the MenACWY control vaccine. Trial participants were enrolled by age into subgroups of 18-55, 56-69 and 70-plus years, and roughly 160, 29 and 62 TCR-sequenced participants, respectively, were included in these subgroups.

The sample's time point, from its label and the paper: about 28 days (+/-7) after the second vaccine dose. AZD1222 recipients whose second dose came at about 4 weeks and those whose second dose came at about 12 weeks were combined into one group, since spike-specific TCR depth and breadth did not differ between the two schedules. Vaccinee samples were obtained from the UK trials COV001 and COV002, which included a single-blind randomized controlled phase 2/3 trial of AZD1222 (ChAdOx1 nCoV-19) in healthy adults. Trial participant PBMC samples were collected at day 0 and day 28 after the second dose for TCRbeta chain sequencing. A remark on this clone: The antigen this receptor binds is unknown. No much larger clonotype is one base removed from it; base qualities were not supplied.

The CDR3 regions of human TCRbeta chains were analyzed by immunosequencing. Turning to the authors' computational methods: Repertoire TCRs were matched against a reference library of SARS-CoV-2-specific TCRs generated with the MIRA antigen-specificity platform. Breadth was defined as the fraction of unique TCRs that were SARS-CoV-2-associated, and depth was defined as the fraction of total T cells that were SARS-CoV-2-associated. Each spike-specific TCR was assigned to its reactive spike region and to a CD4 or CD8 class using the MIRA data. Log10-transformed breadth and depth values were compared by one-way ANOVA with Sidak's multiple comparisons tests. TCRdb's version of the immuneACCESS table is confined to in-frame rearrangements and falls short of the full clone set. An unresolved V gene accounts for under half of the shortfall where checked; the remainder is of unknown origin. V, J and clone size are taken as reported in that table, and D and trimming were inferred from the DNA itself. Here the sample has 110,000 or so clones; about 90% occur a single time. The top ten clones comprise 4.4% of the sample.

Findings and caveats that apply to the study as a whole: The vaccine-associated CD4 TCRs covered the entire spike protein, and the dominant responses fell in regions 160-218 and 743-854. Nearly half of unique spike-specific TCRs reportedly recognized epitopes outside regions mutated in the B.1.351 and B.1.1.7 variants. Conclusions about previously exposed vaccinees were limited because only a handful of AZD1222 recipients were SARS-CoV-2 seropositive at baseline. Spike-specific TCR breadth and depth rose significantly after two AZD1222 doses compared with day 0 and with MenACWY recipients. In the small 56-69-year group, the increase in depth fell short of significance, most likely because of low power. Because no day 14 peak-response samples were available, the repertoires could be characterized only after the peak T cell response. Participants were mostly white British and included more females than males, and it was suggested by the authors that clonal diversity may have been underestimated.

The CDR3 runs 14 residues from the cysteine to the phenylalanine. Left in the record is the CDR3 DNA by itself, 42 bases read in frame from the first base. V and J lose 1 base and 6 bases, and a span of 10 bases separates them. Taken from the germline V gene (reference sequence), the CDR1 and CDR2 loops are SGHAT and FQDESV. This clonotype originated in an adult who received the AZD1222 COVID-19 vaccine. The rearranged segments are TRBV11-1 and TRBJ2-1, and the D gene may be TRBD1, 5 bases matching. Sequences were derived from peripheral blood, sampled 28 days after the second AZD1222 dose. The CDR3 protein: CASSLDRKGNEQFF. The nucleotide sequence is given as TGTGCCAGCAGCTTAGACAGGAAGGGCAATGAGCAGTTCTTC.